A selection of T cell receptor beta chains follows, all from one sample in a study of blood T cell repertoires in COVID-19. Repertoires were generated with immunoSEQ multiplex PCR, while TCRdb's copy carries only in-frame clones and drops some. The repertoire consists of under 250,000 clones, with approximately 88% occurring once and the leading ten covering 3.7%. Sequencing was performed on PBMCs or T cells enriched from blood (not recorded which). Receptors were obtained from a woman under 40 who had been exposed to COVID-19. Both conserved end residues are part of each CDR3. Fields, in order: clone size, D gene, J gene, V gene, CDR3 DNA, CDR3 protein. A D gene is named only where the DNA matches it firmly. Only some rows state a clone size, as once, few, many or a class for expanded clones.

size: .; D: .; J: TRBJ1-2; V: TRBV6-5; DNA: TGTGCCGCCTCTCGGGCAGGGGAATATGGCTACACCTTC; CDR3: CAASRAGEYGYTF
size: once; D: .; J: TRBJ2-3; V: TRBV10-3; DNA: TGTGCCATCAGGGCAGAAATAGATACGCAGTATTTT; CDR3: CAIRAEIDTQYF
size: .; D: .; J: TRBJ2-3; V: TRBV19; DNA: TGTGCCAGTAGTATACAAGATACGCAGTATTTT; CDR3: CASSIQDTQYF
size: .; D: TRBD1; J: TRBJ1-2; V: TRBV5-6; DNA: TGTGCCAGCAAGGGACAGGGTCCCCACTATGGCTACACCTTC; CDR3: CASKGQGPHYGYTF
size: .; D: .; J: TRBJ1-6; V: TRBV6-1; DNA: TGTGCCAGCAGTGAAGCGCTTGGCAGGGTAGGAAATTCACCCCTCCACTTT; CDR3: CASSEALGRVGNSPLHF
size: .; D: .; J: TRBJ1-6; V: TRBV10-3; DNA: TGTGCCATCAGTGAGTCATTCGAGGGTCGGAATTCACCCCTCCACTTT; CDR3: CAISESFEGRNSPLHF
size: few; D: TRBD1; J: TRBJ1-2; V: TRBV3-1/TRBV3-2; DNA: TGTGCCAGCAGCCAGCAGACAGGGGCTGACTATGGCTACACCTTC; CDR3: CASSQQTGADYGYTF
size: .; D: .; J: TRBJ1-2; V: TRBV28; DNA: TGTGCCAGCAGTGACCTCCAGGGGTTAGACACCTTC; CDR3: CASSDLQGLDTF
size: .; D: .; J: TRBJ2-1; V: TRBV2; DNA: TGTGCCAGCAGGGCCGTCTGGCAGTTCTTC; CDR3: CASRAVWQFF
size: .; D: .; J: TRBJ1-5; V: TRBV6-1; DNA: TGTGCCAGCAGTGAAGACAGGTATAGCAATCAGCCCCAGCATTTT; CDR3: CASSEDRYSNQPQHF
size: .; D: TRBD1; J: TRBJ1-1; V: TRBV5-1; DNA: TGCGCCAGCAGCTTGACAGGGGATACGAGCACTGAAGCTTTCTTT; CDR3: CASSLTGDTSTEAFF
size: .; D: TRBD1; J: TRBJ2-7; V: TRBV6-5; DNA: TGTGCCAGCAGGCTGGGGACAGGGTCGGGCGAGCAGTACTTC; CDR3: CASRLGTGSGEQYF
size: .; D: .; J: TRBJ2-5; V: TRBV9; DNA: TGTGCCAGCAGCGCGGGGGACCAGATACAAGAGACCCAGTACTTC; CDR3: CASSAGDQIQETQYF
size: .; D: TRBD2; J: TRBJ2-1; V: TRBV9; DNA: TGTGCCAGCAGCACCCGACTAGCGGGAAGGAATGAGCAGTTCTTC; CDR3: CASSTRLAGRNEQFF
size: .; D: TRBD1; J: TRBJ1-5; V: TRBV10-2; DNA: TGCGCCAGCAGAGGGACAGGGGGCAATCAGCCCCAGCATTTT; CDR3: CASRGTGGNQPQHF
size: .; D: .; J: TRBJ1-2; V: TRBV6-2/TRBV6-3; DNA: TGTGCCAGCAGTTTTTCGACAGGCCAGGATGGCTACACCTTC; CDR3: CASSFSTGQDGYTF
size: .; D: .; J: TRBJ1-2; V: TRBV11-2; DNA: TGTGCCAGCAGCTTAGATCCGGCCGGGGGGGTCTATGGCTACACCTTC; CDR3: CASSLDPAGGVYGYTF
size: .; D: .; J: TRBJ2-1; V: TRBV15; DNA: TGTGCCACCAGCATGGGGCTAAGCTCCTACAATGAGCAGTTCTTC; CDR3: CATSMGLSSYNEQFF
size: .; D: TRBD2; J: TRBJ2-2; V: TRBV29-1; DNA: TGCAGCGTTGAAACGGGGGCGGGAGGCCTCCTTGACGGGGAGCTGTTTTTT; CDR3: CSVETGAGGLLDGELFF
size: .; D: TRBD2; J: TRBJ2-3; V: TRBV9; DNA: TGTGCCAGCACCCCGGGGGGGGATACGCAGTATTTT; CDR3: CASTPGGDTQYF
size: .; D: .; J: TRBJ2-5; V: TRBV7-9; DNA: TGTGCCAGCAGCGCGGAACAAGAGACCCAGTACTTC; CDR3: CASSAEQETQYF
size: .; D: .; J: TRBJ2-7; V: TRBV28; DNA: TGTGCCAGCAGAACAGGTTACGGCTACGAGCAGTACTTC; CDR3: CASRTGYGYEQYF
size: .; D: TRBD1; J: TRBJ2-7; V: TRBV5-1; DNA: TGCGCCAGCAGCCTGGACAGGGGGCTCTACGAGCAGTACTTC; CDR3: CASSLDRGLYEQYF
size: once; D: .; J: TRBJ1-2; V: TRBV5-4; DNA: TGTGCCAGCAGCTTGGAGGGGCGGGGAGGTGGCTACACCTTC; CDR3: CASSLEGRGGGYTF
size: .; D: .; J: TRBJ1-2; V: TRBV19; DNA: TGTGCCAGTAGTAGAGCCGACAGAGTCTATGGCTACACCTTC; CDR3: CASSRADRVYGYTF
size: .; D: TRBD1; J: TRBJ1-1; V: TRBV2; DNA: TGTGCCAGCAGAAGTTCCCGGGACAGGGGGCATACTGAAGCTTTCTTT; CDR3: CASRSSRDRGHTEAFF
size: .; D: .; J: TRBJ2-1; V: TRBV30; DNA: TGTGCCTGGAGAGGTCTAGTGGTTAATGAGCAGTTCTTC; CDR3: CAWRGLVVNEQFF
size: .; D: .; J: TRBJ2-7; V: TRBV6-5; DNA: TGTGCCAGCAGGTCCGGGGTATTTAACGAGCAGTACTTC; CDR3: CASRSGVFNEQYF
size: .; D: .; J: TRBJ2-1; V: TRBV6-5; DNA: TGTGCCAGCAGGCGTAGCTCCTACAATGAGCAGTTCTTC; CDR3: CASRRSSYNEQFF
size: .; D: .; J: TRBJ2-1; V: TRBV2; DNA: TGTGCCAGCAAGGACGGGCTAGCCTCTTTGGATGAGCAGTTCTTC; CDR3: CASKDGLASLDEQFF
size: once; D: .; J: TRBJ2-5; V: TRBV9; DNA: TGTGCCAGCAGCGTAGGTGTTCAGGCGGGGAACCAAGAGACCCAGTACTTC; CDR3: CASSVGVQAGNQETQYF
size: .; D: TRBD1; J: TRBJ2-2; V: TRBV5-1; DNA: TGCGCCAGCAGCTTATCCCCGGGACAGCGGTACACCGGGGAGCTGTTTTTT; CDR3: CASSLSPGQRYTGELFF
size: .; D: .; J: TRBJ2-2; V: TRBV21-1; DNA: TGTGCCAGCAGCAAAGGTCTCGGGGTCGGGGAGCTGTTTTTT; CDR3: CASSKGLGVGELFF
size: .; D: TRBD2; J: TRBJ2-7; V: TRBV5-4; DNA: TGTGCCAGTCATACATCGGGGATAGTTGGGAGGGAGTACTTC; CDR3: CASHTSGIVGREYF
size: .; D: .; J: TRBJ1-3; V: TRBV6-5; DNA: TGTGCCAGCAGTTCAGGGTTAGGAAACACCATATATTTT; CDR3: CASSSGLGNTIYF
size: .; D: .; J: TRBJ2-4; V: TRBV18; DNA: TGTGCCAGCTCACCACCATCGGGAGCGCCTTATCCGTACTTC; CDR3: CASSPPSGAPYPYF
size: once; D: .; J: TRBJ1-5; V: TRBV4-1; DNA: TGCGCCAGCAGCCAAGATCCGGGTTTTAGCAATCAGCCCCAGCATTTT; CDR3: CASSQDPGFSNQPQHF
size: .; D: .; J: TRBJ2-3; V: TRBV7-2; DNA: TGTGCCAGACACCGATTGCGCACAGATACGCAGTATTTT; CDR3: CARHRLRTDTQYF
size: few; D: TRBD1; J: TRBJ2-5; V: TRBV7-6; DNA: TGTGCCAGCAGCCGGACAGGGACGGGGGAGACCCAGTACTTC; CDR3: CASSRTGTGETQYF
size: .; D: TRBD2; J: TRBJ2-7; V: TRBV6-2/TRBV6-3; DNA: TGTGCCAGCAGTTACTCGAAACTAGCGGCCTACGAGCAGTACTTC; CDR3: CASSYSKLAAYEQYF
size: .; D: TRBD2; J: TRBJ2-5; V: TRBV9; DNA: TGTGCCAGCAGCCAAGGACTAGCGGGAGGACAAGAGACCCAGTACTTC; CDR3: CASSQGLAGGQETQYF
size: .; D: TRBD2; J: TRBJ2-1; V: TRBV19; DNA: TGTGCCAGTAGTTCCGGGACTAGCGCTTTCAATGAGCAGTTCTTC; CDR3: CASSSGTSAFNEQFF
size: .; D: .; J: TRBJ2-5; V: TRBV5-6; DNA: TGTGCCAGCAGATCGGACGGAGGGCAGGAGACCCAGTACTTC; CDR3: CASRSDGGQETQYF
size: once; D: .; J: TRBJ1-1; V: TRBV11-2; DNA: TGTGCCAGCATCAAAACCCAGGTGCTCCAGGGCCGACCTCCGGCTTTCTTT; CDR3: CASIKTQVLQGRPPAFF
size: once; D: TRBD2; J: TRBJ2-1; V: TRBV10-1; DNA: TGCGCCAGCAGTGAGTCGAGCGGGAGTGAGGAGCAGTTCTTC; CDR3: CASSESSGSEEQFF
size: few; D: .; J: TRBJ1-1; V: TRBV5-1; DNA: TGCGCCAGCAGCCTTGAAGGGGTTACGAGATCTGAAGCTTTCTTT; CDR3: CASSLEGVTRSEAFF
size: once; D: TRBD2; J: TRBJ2-1; V: TRBV30; DNA: TGTGCCCAGGGGACTAGCGGAACCTACAATGAGCAGTTCTTC; CDR3: CAQGTSGTYNEQFF
size: .; D: .; J: TRBJ2-3; V: TRBV19; DNA: TGTGCCAGTAGTGGTGGCGGGAAACGCACAGATACGCAGTATTTT; CDR3: CASSGGGKRTDTQYF